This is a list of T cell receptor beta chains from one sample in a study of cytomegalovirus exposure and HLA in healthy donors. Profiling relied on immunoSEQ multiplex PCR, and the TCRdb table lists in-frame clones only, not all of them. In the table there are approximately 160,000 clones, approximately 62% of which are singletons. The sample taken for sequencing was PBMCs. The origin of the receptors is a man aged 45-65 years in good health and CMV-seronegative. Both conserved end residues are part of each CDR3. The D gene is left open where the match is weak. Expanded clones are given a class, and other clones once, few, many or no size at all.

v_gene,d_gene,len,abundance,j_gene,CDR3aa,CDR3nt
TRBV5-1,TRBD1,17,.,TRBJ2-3,CASSSPTGLSSTDTQYF,TGCGCCAGCAGCTCGCCGACAGGGCTATCTAGCACAGATACGCAGTATTTT
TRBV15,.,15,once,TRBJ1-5,CATSRDLAGVQPQHF,TGTGCCACCAGCAGAGATTTGGCAGGGGTTCAGCCCCAGCATTTT
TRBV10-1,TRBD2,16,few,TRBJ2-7,CASHTGTSGVTYEQYF,TGCGCCAGCCACACCGGGACTAGCGGCGTGACCTACGAGCAGTACTTC
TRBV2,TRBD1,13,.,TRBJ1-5,CASRDREGQPQHF,TGTGCCAGCAGGGACAGGGAGGGACAGCCCCAGCATTTT
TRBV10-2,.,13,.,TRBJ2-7,CASSLTASCEQYF,TGCGCCAGCAGTCTGACAGCCTCCTGCGAGCAGTACTTC
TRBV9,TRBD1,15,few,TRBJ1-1,CASSVAGQGNTEAFF,TGTGCCAGCAGCGTAGCTGGACAGGGAAACACTGAAGCTTTCTTT
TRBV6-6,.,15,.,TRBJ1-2,CASTPPGGANYGYTF,TGTGCCAGCACACCCCCCGGGGGAGCTAACTATGGCTACACCTTC
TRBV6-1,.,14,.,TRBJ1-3,CASSEHFSGNTIYF,TGTGCCAGCAGTGAACACTTCTCTGGAAACACCATATATTTT
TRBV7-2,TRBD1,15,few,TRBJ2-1,CASSLGQGRINEQFF,TGTGCCAGCAGTCTGGGACAGGGTAGAATTAATGAGCAGTTCTTC
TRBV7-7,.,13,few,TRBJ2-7,CATPARELDEQYF,TGTGCTACCCCGGCCAGGGAACTCGACGAGCAGTACTTC
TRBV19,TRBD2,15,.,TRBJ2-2,CASSREAGGGGELFF,TGTGCCAGTAGTAGGGAAGCGGGGGGCGGCGGGGAGCTGTTTTTT
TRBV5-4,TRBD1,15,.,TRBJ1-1,CASSGPGQLNTEAFF,TGTGCCAGCAGCGGACCGGGACAGCTGAACACTGAAGCTTTCTTT
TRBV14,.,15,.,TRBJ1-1,CASSQGLQTNTEAFF,TGTGCCAGCAGCCAAGGTTTACAGACGAACACTGAAGCTTTCTTT
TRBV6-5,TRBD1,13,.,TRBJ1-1,CASRRNRGTEAFF,TGTGCCAGCAGAAGAAACAGGGGTACTGAAGCTTTCTTT
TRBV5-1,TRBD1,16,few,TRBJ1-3,CASTTGGVTSGNTIYF,TGCGCCAGCACCACAGGGGGGGTTACCTCTGGAAACACCATATATTTT
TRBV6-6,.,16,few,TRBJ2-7,CASSNRAANAGYEQYF,TGTGCCAGTAGTAACAGGGCAGCCAATGCAGGCTACGAGCAGTACTTC
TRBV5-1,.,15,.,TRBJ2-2,CASSLEFEQAGELFF,TGCGCCAGCAGCTTGGAGTTTGAACAGGCCGGGGAGCTGTTTTTT
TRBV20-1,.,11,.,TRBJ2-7,CSARGSYEQYF,TGCAGTGCCCGGGGGAGCTACGAGCAGTACTTC
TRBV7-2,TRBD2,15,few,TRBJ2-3,CASRGTSGGRDTQYF,TGTGCTAGCAGGGGGACTAGCGGGGGGAGGGATACGCAGTATTTT
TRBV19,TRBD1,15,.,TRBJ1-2,CASSIRQGAGYGYTF,TGTGCCAGTAGTATCCGACAGGGGGCCGGCTATGGCTACACCTTC
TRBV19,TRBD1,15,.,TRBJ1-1,CASSQDRAANTEAFF,TGTGCCAGTAGTCAGGACAGGGCAGCGAACACTGAAGCTTTCTTT
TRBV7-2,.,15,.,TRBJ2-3,CASSPPLASTDTQYF,TGTGCCAGCAGCCCCCCGCTGGCCAGCACAGATACGCAGTATTTT
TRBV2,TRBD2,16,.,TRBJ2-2,CASSHGTSGVDGELFF,TGTGCCAGCAGTCACGGGACTAGCGGGGTTGACGGGGAGCTGTTTTTT
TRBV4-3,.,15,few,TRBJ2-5,CASSQGDGSGETQYF,TGCGCCAGCAGCCAAGGTGACGGTTCAGGAGAGACCCAGTACTTC
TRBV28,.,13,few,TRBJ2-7,CASSLMTASEQYF,TGTGCCAGCAGTTTAATGACTGCGAGCGAGCAGTACTTC
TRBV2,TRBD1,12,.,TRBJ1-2,CASGTGAYGYTF,TGTGCCAGCGGGACAGGGGCCTATGGCTACACCTTC
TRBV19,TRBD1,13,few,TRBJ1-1,CASRGQGNTEAFF,TGTGCCAGTAGGGGACAGGGGAACACTGAAGCTTTCTTT
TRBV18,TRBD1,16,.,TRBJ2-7,CASSPKVSGGWNEQYF,TGTGCCAGCTCACCAAAAGTGTCAGGGGGCTGGAACGAGCAGTACTTC
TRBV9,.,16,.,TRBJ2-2,CASSVLGGQNTGELFF,TGTGCCAGCAGCGTTTTGGGGGGGCAGAACACCGGGGAGCTGTTTTTT
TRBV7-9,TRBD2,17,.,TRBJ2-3,CASSSGGASPSTDTQYF,TGTGCCAGCAGCTCCGGGGGGGCGAGCCCGAGCACAGATACGCAGTATTTT
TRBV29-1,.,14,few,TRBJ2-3,CSVEDGTSVGTQYF,TGCAGCGTTGAAGATGGGACTTCCGTTGGTACGCAGTATTTT
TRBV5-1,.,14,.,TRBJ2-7,CASSLPSRGYEQYF,TGCGCCAGCAGCTTGCCCAGTAGGGGATACGAGCAGTACTTC
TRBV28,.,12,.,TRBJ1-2,CATSDREYGYTF,TGTGCCACCTCTGACAGAGAGTATGGCTACACCTTC
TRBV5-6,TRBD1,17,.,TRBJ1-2,CASSSGTGGTVIYGYTF,TGTGCCAGCAGCTCAGGGACAGGGGGGACAGTAATCTATGGCTACACCTTC
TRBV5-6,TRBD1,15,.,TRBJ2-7,CASSPWTGSTYEQYF,TGTGCCAGCAGCCCCTGGACAGGGTCGACCTACGAGCAGTACTTC
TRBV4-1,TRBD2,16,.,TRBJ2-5,CASSQGGTRPQETQYF,TGCGCCAGCAGCCAAGGGGGGACTAGGCCCCAAGAGACCCAGTACTTC
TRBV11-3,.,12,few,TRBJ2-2,CASSLSVGELFF,TGTGCCAGCAGCTTATCGGTCGGGGAGCTGTTTTTT
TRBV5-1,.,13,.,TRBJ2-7,CASSPGSSYEQYF,TGCGCCAGCAGCCCCGGGTCCTCCTACGAGCAGTACTTC
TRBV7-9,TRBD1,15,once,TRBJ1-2,CASSSQTGGGYGYTF,TGTGCCAGCAGCTCACAGACAGGGGGTGGCTATGGCTACACCTTC
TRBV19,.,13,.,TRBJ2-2,CASSVYPAGELFF,TGTGCCAGTAGTGTATATCCAGCCGGGGAGCTGTTTTTT
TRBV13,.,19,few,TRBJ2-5,CASSLRPDGDRKKQETQYF,TGTGCCAGCAGCTTAAGGCCGGATGGTGACAGAAAAAAACAAGAGACCCAGTACTTC
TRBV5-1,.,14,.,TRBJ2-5,CASSLGQNQETQYF,TGCGCCAGCAGCTTGGGACAGAACCAAGAGACCCAGTACTTC
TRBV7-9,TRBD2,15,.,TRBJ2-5,CASSLMTSGKETQYF,TGTGCCAGCAGCCTAATGACTAGCGGAAAAGAGACCCAGTACTTC
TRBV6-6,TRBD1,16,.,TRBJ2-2,CASSLLGTVNTGELFF,TGTGCCAGCAGTCTACTCGGGACAGTCAACACCGGGGAGCTGTTTTTT
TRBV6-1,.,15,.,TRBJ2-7,CASSESRGLFYEQYF,TGTGCCAGCAGTGAATCCAGGGGTCTTTTCTACGAGCAGTACTTC
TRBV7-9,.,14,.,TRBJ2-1,CASSLPLAWNEQFF,TGTGCCAGCAGCTTACCGCTAGCATGGAATGAGCAGTTCTTC
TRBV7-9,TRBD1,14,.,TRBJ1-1,CASSLGTGVTEAFF,TGTGCCAGCAGCTTAGGGACAGGGGTAACTGAAGCTTTCTTT
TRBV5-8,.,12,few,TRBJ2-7,CASSSKWLEQYF,TGTGCCAGCAGCTCGAAGTGGCTCGAGCAGTACTTC
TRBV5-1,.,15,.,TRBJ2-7,CASSLVAAPSYEQYF,TGCGCCAGCAGCTTGGTGGCGGCCCCTTCTTACGAGCAGTACTTC
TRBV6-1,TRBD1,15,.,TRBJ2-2,CASSVQGANTGELFF,TGTGCCAGCAGCGTACAGGGGGCGAACACCGGGGAGCTGTTTTTT
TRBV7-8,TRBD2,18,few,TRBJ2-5,CASSLARRASGYQETQYF,TGTGCCAGCAGCTTAGCGCGGCGCGCTAGCGGGTACCAAGAGACCCAGTACTTC
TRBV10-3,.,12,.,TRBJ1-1,CAINSGQSEAFF,TGTGCCATCAATTCGGGACAATCTGAAGCTTTCTTT
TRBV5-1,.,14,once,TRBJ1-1,CASSLALTNTEAFF,TGCGCCAGCAGCTTGGCACTTACTAACACTGAAGCTTTCTTT
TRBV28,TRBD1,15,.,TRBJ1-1,CASSPGQGASTEAFF,TGTGCCAGCAGTCCCGGACAGGGGGCAAGCACTGAAGCTTTCTTT
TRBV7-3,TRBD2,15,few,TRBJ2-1,CASSLSSGGYNEQFF,TGTGCCAGCAGCTTATCTAGCGGGGGGTACAATGAGCAGTTCTTC
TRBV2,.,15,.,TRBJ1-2,CASSEMGRASGGYTF,TGTGCCAGCAGTGAAATGGGCAGGGCGTCTGGGGGCTACACCTTC
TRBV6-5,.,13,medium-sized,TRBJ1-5,CASSYSIDQPQHF,TGTGCCAGCAGTTACTCCATTGATCAGCCCCAGCATTTT